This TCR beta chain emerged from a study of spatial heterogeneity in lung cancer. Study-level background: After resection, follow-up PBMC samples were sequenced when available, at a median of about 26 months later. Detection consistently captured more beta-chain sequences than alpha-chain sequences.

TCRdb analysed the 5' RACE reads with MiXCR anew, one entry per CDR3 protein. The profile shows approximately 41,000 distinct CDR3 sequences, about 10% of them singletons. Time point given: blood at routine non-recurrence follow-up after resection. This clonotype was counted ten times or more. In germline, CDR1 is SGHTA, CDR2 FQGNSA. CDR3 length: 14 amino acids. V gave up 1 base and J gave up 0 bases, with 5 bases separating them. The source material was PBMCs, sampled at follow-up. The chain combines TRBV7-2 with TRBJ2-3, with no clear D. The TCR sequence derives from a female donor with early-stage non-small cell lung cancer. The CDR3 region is CASSLGLSTDTQYF. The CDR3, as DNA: TGTGCCAGCAGCTTAGGTCTTAGCACAGATACGCAGTATTTT.